The source of this T cell receptor (beta chain) is a study of T-cell memory formation after mild COVID-19. TCRdb called the 5' RACE reads again in MiXCR, with one record for every CDR3 protein. This sample carries 580,000 or so distinct CDR3 sequences, around 15% of them seen once, and the ten largest clones take approximately 8.1%. V lost 3 bases and J 3 bases, leaving 12 bases between the germline ends. This CDR3 spans 14 amino acids. The sequence came from an adult woman who had mild COVID-19 (a few samples of this study predate the infection). Cell type and time point are not known. Sequencing input: PBMCs or a T cell subset sorted from them (not recorded which). The chain combines TRBV12-3 or TRBV12-4 with TRBJ2-7, with D tentatively TRBD1 (5 bases). As DNA, the CDR3 is TGTGCCAGCAGTTTCTCCGACAGATTCTACGAGCAGTACTTC. It encodes CASSFSDRFYEQYF.